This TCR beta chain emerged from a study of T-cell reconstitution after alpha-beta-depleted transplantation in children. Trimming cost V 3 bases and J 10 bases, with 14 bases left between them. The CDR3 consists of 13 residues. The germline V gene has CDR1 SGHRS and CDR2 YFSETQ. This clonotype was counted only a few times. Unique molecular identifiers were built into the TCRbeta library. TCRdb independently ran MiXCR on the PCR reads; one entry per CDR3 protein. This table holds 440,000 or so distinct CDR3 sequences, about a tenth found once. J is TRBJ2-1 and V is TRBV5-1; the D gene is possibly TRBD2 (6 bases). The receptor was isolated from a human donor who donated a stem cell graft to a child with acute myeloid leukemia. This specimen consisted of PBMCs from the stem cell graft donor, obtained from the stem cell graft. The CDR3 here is CASSSGRGGEQFF. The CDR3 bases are TGCGCCAGCAGCTCTGGTCGCGGAGGGGAGCAGTTCTTC.